These 3 T cell receptor beta chains share one sample of origin, sequenced in a study of cytomegalovirus exposure and HLA in healthy donors. Primers included in the PCR were 60 Vbeta and 13 Jbeta primers. Some clones are missing from TCRdb's copy, which holds only in-frame ones; the method was immunoSEQ multiplex PCR. Recorded here are 200,000 to 250,000 clones; the top ten clones represent 0.9% to 1.4%. The material sequenced was PBMCs. These receptors came from a girl aged 2 to 9 in good health and CMV-seropositive.

The chain has TRBV5-1 and TRBJ2-1, with 8 bases matching TRBD2. V lost 3 bases to trimming and J lost 3 bases; unmatched junction nucleotides: 8. This CDR3 spans 16 amino acids. The V gene's germline CDR1 is SGHRS and CDR2 YFSETQ. This CDR3 is CASSSPLAGLYNEQFF. CDR3 DNA: TGCGCCAGCAGCTCCCCCCTAGCGGGCCTCTACAATGAGCAGTTCTTC.

For this clone: Distinct nucleotide sequences in the sample also encode this CDR3. The chain is built from TRBV5-6 and TRBJ1-1, with D uncertain. With 0 bases removed from V and 4 bases from J, the gap between germline ends came to 4 bases. The CDR3 covers 12 residues. Looked up from germline, CDR1 is SGHDT and CDR2 is YYEEEE. The CDR3 sequence: CASSLGSTEAFF. CDR3 nucleotide sequence: TGTGCCAGCAGCTTGGGCAGCACTGAAGCTTTCTTT.

This chain joins TRBV7-3 and TRBJ1-2; the match to TRBD1 covers 8 bases. In germline, CDR1 is SGHTA, CDR2 FQGTGA. V was clipped by 4 bases and J by 7 bases; unmatched bases: 8. This CDR3 spans 14 amino acids. The CDR3 nucleotides are TGTGCCAGCAGCTCCGAAAGGACAGGGATTGGCTACACCTTC. Translation gives CASSSERTGIGYTF.